Below are 13 T cell receptor beta chains sequenced from a single sample in a study of T cells in localized non-small cell lung cancer. Profiling relied on immunoSEQ multiplex PCR, and the TCRdb table lists in-frame clones only, not all of them. The sample lists roughly 14,000 clones, about 80% occurring once. This material consisted of peripheral blood, taken before any cancer treatment. Receptor source: a female donor aged 60 or older with stage I squamous cell lung carcinoma.

The J gene is TRBJ1-2, the V gene TRBV25-1; D is unclear. Germline V gene data show CDR1 as MGHDK and CDR2 as SYGVNS. Trimming took off 4 bases at V and 4 bases at J, with 16 bases between the two ends. This CDR3 region has 15 residues. The CDR3 spells CASSAGPTVIYGYTF. CDR3 DNA sequence: TGTGCCAGCAGTGCCGGACCGACGGTAATCTATGGCTACACCTTC.

The chain combines TRBV11-3 with TRBJ1-1; maybe TRBD1 (5 bases). This CDR3 contains 13 residues. V gave up 1 base and J gave up 9 bases, with 12 bases separating them. CDR1 and CDR2 from the germline V gene are SGHNT and YENEEA. As DNA, the CDR3 is TGTGCCAGCAGCTTAGTAGTGGGGCCTCAAGCTTTCTTT. It specifies CASSLVVGPQAFF.

The table lists this clone with a few counts. The V call is TRBV4-1, the J call TRBJ1-1, with unresolved D. Germline V lookup: CDR1 MGHRA, CDR2 YSYEKL. This CDR3 contains 12 residues. V was trimmed by 1 base and J by 3 bases, leaving 3 bases between them. DNA of the CDR3: TGCGCCAGCAGCCAAGGTTACACTGAAGCTTTCTTT. It is translated as CASSQGYTEAFF.

This chain connects TRBV21-1 to TRBJ1-1; the listed D gene, TRBD1, was not tested against the DNA. TRBV21-1 is designated a pseudogene. This CDR3 contains 15 residues. CDR3 in amino acids: CASSKEGNRPREAFF. CDR3 sequence (DNA): TGTGCCAGCAGCAAAGAGGGGAACCGTCCCAGAGAAGCTTTCTTT.

V is TRBV4-1 and J is TRBJ2-2; the match to TRBD2 covers 7 bases. V was clipped by 0 bases and J by 1 base; unmatched bases: 2. Germline assignment: CDR1 MGHRA and CDR2 YSYEKL. The CDR3 totals 16 residues. As DNA, the CDR3 is TGCGCCAGCAGCCAAGATCCGGGGGGGAACACCGGGGAGCTGTTTTTT. Protein sequence: CASSQDPGGNTGELFF.

The chain couples TRBV2 to TRBJ1-5; 11 bases agree with TRBD1. V was pared by 7 bases and J by 9 bases, with 14 bases of the junction left unmatched. The CDR3 spans 16 residues. The germline V gene has CDR1 SNHLY and CDR2 FYNNEI. The CDR3 protein is CASTSGTGGSLTPQHF. Here the CDR3 DNA reads TGTGCCAGCACGTCCGGGACAGGGGGGTCGTTAACGCCCCAGCATTTT. Full variable domain (remainder filled in from reference TRBV2 and TRBJ1-5): EPEVTQTPSHQVTQMGQEVILRCVPISNHLYFYWYRQILGQKVEFLVSFYNNEISEKSEIFDDQFSVERPDGSNFTLKIRSTKLEDSAMYFCASTSGTGGSLTPQHFGDGTRLSIL.

The J gene is TRBJ2-2, the V gene TRBV4-1, with TRBD1 matching 8 bases. The V gene end was trimmed by 3 bases and the J gene end by 5 bases; junction bases not matched to a gene: 8. Germline values: CDR1 MGHRA, CDR2 YSYEKL. CDR3 length equals 16 residues. The CDR3 sequence is CASSQETGVRTGELFF. The CDR3 bases are TGCGCCAGCAGCCAGGAGACAGGGGTCAGGACCGGGGAGCTGTTTTTT.

The rearrangement uses TRBV4-1 and TRBJ2-1; TRBD2 aligns across 12 bases. The CDR3 has 17 residues. V shed 4 bases and J 4 bases; nucleotides not matched to a gene: 8. The germline gives CDR1 MGHRA, CDR2 YSYEKL. This CDR3 reads CASSRRSSGGAYNEQFF. CDR3 nucleotides: TGCGCCAGCAGCCGACGATCTAGCGGGGGGGCGTACAATGAGCAGTTCTTC.

This clone was seen just once. This chain links TRBV27 with TRBJ1-4, with 9 bases that match TRBD1. Germline CDR1 reads MNHEY; CDR2 reads SMNVEV (reference sequence). V trimming: 2 bases; J trimming: 3 bases; junction bases outside the gene matches: 4. CDR3 length equals 16 residues. The CDR3 region has the DNA TGTGCCAGCAGTTTAGGAAGACAGGGGGCTAATGAAAAACTGTTTTTT. The encoded protein is CASSLGRQGANEKLFF.

This clone was recorded a few times. V usage is TRBV7-7 and J usage is TRBJ2-2; TRBD1 aligns across 9 bases. Germline CDR1 SSHAT, CDR2 FNYEAQ (reference sequence). The CDR3 loop spans 16 amino acids. Losses at the gene ends were 5 bases for V and 6 bases for J; bases not matched to a gene: 10. CDR3 nucleotide sequence: TGTGCCAGCAGCCCGGAGGACAGGGGTTATGCCGGGGAGCTGTTTTTT. Protein: CASSPEDRGYAGELFF.

The gene calls are TRBV10-1 and TRBJ2-7; possible D gene TRBD2, 6 bases. From germline, CDR1 is WNHNN and CDR2 SYGVQD (reference sequence). The CDR3 is 11 residues long. CDR3 nucleotide sequence: TGCCCGACGGGGGAAGTGGGCGAGCAGTACTTC. Protein product: CPTGEVGEQYF.

This clone has a single count. The V and J genes are TRBV5-5 and TRBJ1-2, with a tentative D call TRBD1 (5 bases). Trimming cost V 0 bases and J 7 bases, with 16 bases left between them. This CDR3 has 15 amino acids. Germline V gene data show CDR1 as SGHKS and CDR2 as YYEKEE (reference sequence). The CDR3 nucleotides are TGTGCCAGCAGCTTGGTTGGTGGGGCATTCGGTGGCTACACCTTC. Translated: CASSLVGGAFGGYTF.

The DNA of the CDR3 is TGTGCCAGCAGCCAAGGGGGGCAGGGGGCAAGTGGAAACACCATATATTTT. Translation gives CASSQGGQGASGNTIYF. The chain joins TRBV7-2 to TRBJ1-3; 8 nucleotides line up with TRBD1. Germline V gives CDR1 SGHTA, CDR2 FQGNSA. There are 17 residues in the CDR3. With V trimmed by 5 bases and J by 3 bases, 12 bases remained unmatched.